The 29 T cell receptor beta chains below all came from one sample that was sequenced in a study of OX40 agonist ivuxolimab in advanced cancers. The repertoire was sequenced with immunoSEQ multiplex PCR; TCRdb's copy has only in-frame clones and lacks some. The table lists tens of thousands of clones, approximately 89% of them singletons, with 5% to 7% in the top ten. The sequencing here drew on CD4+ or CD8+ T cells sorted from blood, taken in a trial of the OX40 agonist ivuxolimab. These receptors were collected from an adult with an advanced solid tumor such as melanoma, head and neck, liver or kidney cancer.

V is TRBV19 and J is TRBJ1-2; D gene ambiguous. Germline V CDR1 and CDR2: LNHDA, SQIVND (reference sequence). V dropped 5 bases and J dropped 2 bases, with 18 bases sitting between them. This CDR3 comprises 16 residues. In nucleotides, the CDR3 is TGTGCCAGTAGTCCACAGACGGTGTATATGAACTATGGCTACACCTTC. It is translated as CASSPQTVYMNYGYTF.

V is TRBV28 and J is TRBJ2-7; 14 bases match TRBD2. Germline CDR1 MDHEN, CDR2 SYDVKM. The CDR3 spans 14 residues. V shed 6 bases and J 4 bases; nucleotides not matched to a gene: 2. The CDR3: CASSRTSGRYEQYV. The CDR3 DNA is TGTGCCAGCAGCCGGACTAGCGGGAGGTACGAGCAGTACGTC.

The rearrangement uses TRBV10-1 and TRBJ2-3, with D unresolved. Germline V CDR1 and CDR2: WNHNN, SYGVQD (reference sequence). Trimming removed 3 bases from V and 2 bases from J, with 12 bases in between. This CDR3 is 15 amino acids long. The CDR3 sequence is CASSDARKDTDTQYF. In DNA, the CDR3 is TGCGCCAGCAGTGACGCCCGGAAAGACACAGATACGCAGTATTTT.

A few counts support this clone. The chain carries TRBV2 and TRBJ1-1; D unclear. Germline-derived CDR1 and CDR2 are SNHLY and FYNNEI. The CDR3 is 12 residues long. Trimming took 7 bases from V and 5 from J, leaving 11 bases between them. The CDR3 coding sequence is TGTGCCAGCACGTCCAAGACAACTGAAGCTTTCTTT. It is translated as CASTSKTTEAFF.

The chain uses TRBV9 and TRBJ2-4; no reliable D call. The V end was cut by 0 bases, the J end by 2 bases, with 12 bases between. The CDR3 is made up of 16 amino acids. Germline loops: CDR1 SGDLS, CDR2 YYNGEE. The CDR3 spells CASSVASLGSKNIQYF. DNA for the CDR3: TGTGCCAGCAGCGTAGCTTCCCTAGGGTCCAAAAACATTCAGTACTTC.

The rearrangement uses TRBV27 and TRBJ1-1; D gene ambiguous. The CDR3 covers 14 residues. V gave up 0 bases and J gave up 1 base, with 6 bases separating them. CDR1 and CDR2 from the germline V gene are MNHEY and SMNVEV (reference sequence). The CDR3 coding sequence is TGTGCCAGCAGTTTATCCACATCGAACACTGAAGCTTTCTTT. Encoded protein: CASSLSTSNTEAFF.

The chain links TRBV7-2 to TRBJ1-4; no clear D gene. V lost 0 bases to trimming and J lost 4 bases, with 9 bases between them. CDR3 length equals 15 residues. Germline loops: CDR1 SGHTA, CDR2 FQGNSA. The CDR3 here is CASSLALEFNEKLFF. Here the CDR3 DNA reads TGTGCCAGCAGCTTAGCGTTAGAGTTTAATGAAAAACTGTTTTTT.

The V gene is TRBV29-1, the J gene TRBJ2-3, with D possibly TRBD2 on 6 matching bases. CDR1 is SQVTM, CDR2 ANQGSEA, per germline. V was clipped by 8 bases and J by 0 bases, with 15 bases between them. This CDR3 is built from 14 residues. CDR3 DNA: TGCAGCTCAGATACGGGAGAGAGCACAGATACGCAGTATTTT. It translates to CSSDTGESTDTQYF.

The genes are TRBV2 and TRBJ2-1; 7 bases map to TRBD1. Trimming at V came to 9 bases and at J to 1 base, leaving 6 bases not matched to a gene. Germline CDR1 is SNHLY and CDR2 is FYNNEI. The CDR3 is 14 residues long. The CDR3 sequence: CARDREQSYNEQFF. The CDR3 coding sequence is TGTGCCAGAGACAGGGAGCAATCCTACAATGAGCAGTTCTTC.

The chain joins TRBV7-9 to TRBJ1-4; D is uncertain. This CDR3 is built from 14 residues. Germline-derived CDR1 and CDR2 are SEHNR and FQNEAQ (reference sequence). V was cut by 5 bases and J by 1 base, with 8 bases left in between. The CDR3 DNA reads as TGTGCCAGCAGCGACGAGATAACTAATGAAAAACTGTTTTTT. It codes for CASSDEITNEKLFF.

The CDR3 here is CASTAGTGWGGEKLFF. CDR3 coding DNA: TGTGCCAGCACCGCCGGGACAGGGTGGGGAGGGGAAAAACTGTTTTTT. The genes are TRBV27 and TRBJ1-4; TRBD1 matches at 9 bases. Trimming took 7 bases from V and 8 from J; bases not matched to a gene: 14. The CDR3 runs to 16 residues. CDR1 and CDR2 from the germline V gene are MNHEY and SMNVEV (reference sequence). The variable domain in full, completed from reference TRBV27 and TRBJ1-4, reads EAQVTQNPRYLITVTGKKLTVTCSQNMNHEYMSWYRQDPGLGLRQIYYSMNVEVTDKGDVPEGYKVSRKEKRNFPLILESPSPNQTSLYFCASTAGTGWGGEKLFFGSGTQLSVL.

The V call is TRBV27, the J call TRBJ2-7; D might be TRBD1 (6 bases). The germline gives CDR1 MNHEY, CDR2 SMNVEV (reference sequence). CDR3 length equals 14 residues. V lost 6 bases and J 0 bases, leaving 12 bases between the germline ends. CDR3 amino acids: CASRYRVSSYEQYF. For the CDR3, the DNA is TGTGCCAGCAGGTACAGGGTTTCCTCCTACGAGCAGTACTTC.

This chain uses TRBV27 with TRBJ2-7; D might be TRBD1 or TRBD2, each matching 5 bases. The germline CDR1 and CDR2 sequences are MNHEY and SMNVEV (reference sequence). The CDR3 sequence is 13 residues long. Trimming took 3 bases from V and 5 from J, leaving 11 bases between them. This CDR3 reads CASSLGDGDEQYV. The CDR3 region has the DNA TGTGCCAGCAGTTTGGGGGACGGCGACGAGCAGTACGTC.

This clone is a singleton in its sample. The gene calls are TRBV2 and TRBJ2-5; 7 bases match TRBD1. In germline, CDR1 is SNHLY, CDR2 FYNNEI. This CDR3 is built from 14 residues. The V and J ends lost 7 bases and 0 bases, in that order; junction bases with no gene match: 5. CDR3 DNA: TGTGCCAGCAAGGGGGACAGCAACCAAGAGACCCAGTACTTC. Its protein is CASKGDSNQETQYF.

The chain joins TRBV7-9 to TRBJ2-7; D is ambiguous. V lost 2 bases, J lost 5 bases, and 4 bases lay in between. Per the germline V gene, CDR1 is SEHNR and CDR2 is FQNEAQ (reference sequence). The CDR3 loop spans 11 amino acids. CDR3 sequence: CASSLIDEQYF. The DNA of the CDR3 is TGTGCCAGCAGCTTAATCGACGAGCAGTACTTC.

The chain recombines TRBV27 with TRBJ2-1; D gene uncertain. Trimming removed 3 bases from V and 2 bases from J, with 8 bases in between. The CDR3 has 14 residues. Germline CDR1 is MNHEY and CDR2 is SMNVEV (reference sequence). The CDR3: CASSFGGPYNEQFF. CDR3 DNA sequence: TGTGCCAGCAGTTTCGGCGGACCCTACAATGAGCAGTTCTTC.

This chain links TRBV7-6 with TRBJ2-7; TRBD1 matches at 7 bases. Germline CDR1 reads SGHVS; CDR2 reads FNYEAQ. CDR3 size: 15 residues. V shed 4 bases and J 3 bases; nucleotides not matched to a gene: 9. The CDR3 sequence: CASSSSQGEFYEQYF. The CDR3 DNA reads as TGTGCCAGCAGCTCTAGCCAGGGGGAATTCTACGAGCAGTACTTC.

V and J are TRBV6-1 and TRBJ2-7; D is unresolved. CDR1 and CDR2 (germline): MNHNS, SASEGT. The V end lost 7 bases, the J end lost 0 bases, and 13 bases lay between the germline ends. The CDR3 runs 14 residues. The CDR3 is CASKSDGTSYEQYV. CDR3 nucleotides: TGTGCCAGCAAGTCCGACGGAACCTCCTACGAGCAGTACGTC.

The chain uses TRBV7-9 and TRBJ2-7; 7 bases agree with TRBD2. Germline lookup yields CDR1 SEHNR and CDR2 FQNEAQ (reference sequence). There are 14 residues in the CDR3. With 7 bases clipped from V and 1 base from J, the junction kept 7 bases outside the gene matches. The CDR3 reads CASTLAGLSYEQYF. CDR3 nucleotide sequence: TGTGCCAGCACGTTAGCGGGTCTTTCCTACGAGCAGTACTTC.

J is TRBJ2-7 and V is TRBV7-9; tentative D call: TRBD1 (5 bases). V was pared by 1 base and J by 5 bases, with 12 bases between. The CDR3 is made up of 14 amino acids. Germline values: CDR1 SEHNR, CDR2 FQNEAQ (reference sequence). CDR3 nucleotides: TGTGCCAGCAGCTTAGAAAGCGCCAGGGACGAGCAGTACTTC. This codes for CASSLESARDEQYF.

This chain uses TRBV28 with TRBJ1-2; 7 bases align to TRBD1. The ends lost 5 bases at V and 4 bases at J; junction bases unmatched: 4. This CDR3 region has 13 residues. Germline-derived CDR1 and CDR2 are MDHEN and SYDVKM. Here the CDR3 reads CASSVQGSYGYTF. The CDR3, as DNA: TGTGCCAGCAGTGTACAGGGGTCCTATGGCTACACCTTC.

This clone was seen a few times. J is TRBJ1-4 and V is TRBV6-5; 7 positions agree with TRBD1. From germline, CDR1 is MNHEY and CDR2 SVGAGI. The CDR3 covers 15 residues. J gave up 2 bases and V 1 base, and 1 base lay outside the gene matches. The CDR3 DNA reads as TGTGCCAGCAGTTACTTGACAGGGACTAATGAAAAACTGTTTTTT. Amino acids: CASSYLTGTNEKLFF.

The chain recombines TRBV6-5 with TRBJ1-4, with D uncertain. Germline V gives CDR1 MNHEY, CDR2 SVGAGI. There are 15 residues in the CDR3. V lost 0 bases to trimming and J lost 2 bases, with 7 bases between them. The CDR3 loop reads CASSYSVSTNEKLFF. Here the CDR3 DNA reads TGTGCCAGCAGTTACTCGGTCAGCACTAATGAAAAACTGTTTTTT.

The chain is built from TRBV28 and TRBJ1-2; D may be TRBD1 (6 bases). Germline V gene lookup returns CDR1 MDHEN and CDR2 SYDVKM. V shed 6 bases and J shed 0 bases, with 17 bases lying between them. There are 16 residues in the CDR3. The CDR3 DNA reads TGTGCCAGCAGGCCCGATTACAGGGAATCTAACTATGGCTACACCTTC. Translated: CASRPDYRESNYGYTF.

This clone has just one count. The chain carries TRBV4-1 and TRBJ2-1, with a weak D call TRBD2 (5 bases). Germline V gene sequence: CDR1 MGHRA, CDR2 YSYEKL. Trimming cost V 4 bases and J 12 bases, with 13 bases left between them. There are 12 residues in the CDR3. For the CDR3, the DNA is TGCGCCAGCAGCCGCGGAGGCAGCAGGCAGTTCTTC. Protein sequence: CASSRGGSRQFF.

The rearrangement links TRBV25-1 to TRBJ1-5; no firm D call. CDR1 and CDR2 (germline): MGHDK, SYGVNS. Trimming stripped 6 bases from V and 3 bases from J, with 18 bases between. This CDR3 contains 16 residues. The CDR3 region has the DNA TGTGCCAGCAGCCCAGAAGGGAGATGTGTCAATCAGCCCCAGCATTTT. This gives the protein CASSPEGRCVNQPQHF.

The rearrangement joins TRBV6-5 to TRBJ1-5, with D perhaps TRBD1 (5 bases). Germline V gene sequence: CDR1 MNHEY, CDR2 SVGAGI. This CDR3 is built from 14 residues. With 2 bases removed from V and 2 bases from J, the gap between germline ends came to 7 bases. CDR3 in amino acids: CASSYAGGNQPQHF. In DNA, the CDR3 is TGTGCCAGCAGTTACGCGGGGGGCAATCAGCCCCAGCATTTT.

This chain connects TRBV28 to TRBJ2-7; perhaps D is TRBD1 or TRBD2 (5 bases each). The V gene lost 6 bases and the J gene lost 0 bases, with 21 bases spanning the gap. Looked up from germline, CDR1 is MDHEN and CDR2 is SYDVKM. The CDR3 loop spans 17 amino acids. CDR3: CASRQDKDSYSSYEQYV. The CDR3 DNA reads TGTGCCAGCAGACAGGACAAGGACTCCTACAGCTCCTACGAGCAGTACGTC.

For the CDR3, the DNA is TGTGCCAGCAGCTTATCTCTAGCGGGGAAAGAGACCCAGTACTTC. Translated: CASSLSLAGKETQYF. The gene calls are TRBV7-9 and TRBJ2-5, with TRBD2 matching over 9 bases. V shed 2 bases and J 3 bases; nucleotides not matched to a gene: 4. The CDR3 totals 15 residues. CDR1 and CDR2 (germline): SEHNR, FQNEAQ (reference sequence).